This T cell receptor beta chain appears in the sequencing data of a study of blood T cell repertoires in COVID-19. Study background: The United States, Italy and Spain supplied acute and convalescent COVID-19 samples. T cells, B-cell-depleted T cells, or PBMCs provided the cDNA or gDNA that served as material.

Seattle enrolled patients during active infection and tracked them longitudinally. Per the original data handling: Amplification of reference gene primers provided the estimated nucleated cell counts. Sequencing was performed with immunoSEQ multiplex PCR; in TCRdb, only in-frame clones are kept and a portion is missing. V, J and clone size reflect that table, while D and trimming were determined from the DNA. This table has some 75,000 clones, over 80% appearing once. This clone was seen more than once but under ten times. V dropped 0 bases and J dropped 2 bases, with 17 bases sitting between them. The CDR3 has 16 residues. Germline values: CDR1 GTSNPN, CDR2 SVGIG (reference sequence).

The chain links TRBV30 to TRBJ2-7, with TRBD2 as a possible D gene (5 bases). Sequenced sample: peripheral blood. The sequence was obtained from a man between 45 and 60 years old with COVID-19, enrolled during active disease. CDR3 bases: TGTGCCTGGAGTGTAAAGCGGTTCCGCAGCACCTACGAGCAGTACTTC. Encoded protein: CAWSVKRFRSTYEQYF.